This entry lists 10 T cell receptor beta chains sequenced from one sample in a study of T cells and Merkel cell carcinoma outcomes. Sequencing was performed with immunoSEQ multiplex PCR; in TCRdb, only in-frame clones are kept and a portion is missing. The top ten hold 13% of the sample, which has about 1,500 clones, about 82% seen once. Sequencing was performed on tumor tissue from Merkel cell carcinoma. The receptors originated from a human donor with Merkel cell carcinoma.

In DNA form, the CDR3 reads TGTGCCAGCAGCGCACAGGGATTTATAGGAGATACGCAGTATTTT. Translated: CASSAQGFIGDTQYF. This chain connects TRBV9 to TRBJ2-3, with a possible D match to TRBD1 (6 bases). This CDR3 is built from 15 residues. The ends were cut back, 3 bases at V and 5 bases at J, with 16 bases in the middle. The germline gives CDR1 SGDLS, CDR2 YYNGEE.

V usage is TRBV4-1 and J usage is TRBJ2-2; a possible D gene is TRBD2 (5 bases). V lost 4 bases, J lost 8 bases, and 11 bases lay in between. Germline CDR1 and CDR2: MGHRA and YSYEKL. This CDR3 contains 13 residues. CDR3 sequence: CASSPRGSGELFF. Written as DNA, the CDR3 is TGCGCCAGCAGCCCTCGAGGGTCGGGGGAGCTGTTTTTT.

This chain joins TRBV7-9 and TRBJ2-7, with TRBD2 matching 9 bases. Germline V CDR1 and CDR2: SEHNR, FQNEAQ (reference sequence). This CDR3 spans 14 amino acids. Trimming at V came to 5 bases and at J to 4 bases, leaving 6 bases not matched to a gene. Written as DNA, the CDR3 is TGTGCCAGCAGCCGTTCGACTAGCGGATACGAGCAGTACTTC. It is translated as CASSRSTSGYEQYF. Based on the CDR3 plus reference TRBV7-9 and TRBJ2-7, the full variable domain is DTGVSQNPRHKITKRGQNVTFRCDPISEHNRLYWYRQTLGQGPEFLTYFQNEAQLEKSRLLSDRFSAERPKGSFSTLEIQRTEQGDSAMYLCASSRSTSGYEQYFGPGTRLTVT.

DNA of the CDR3: TGTGCCAGCAGCACTAGCGGGAACCTACCCTACGAGCAGTACTTC. Its translation is CASSTSGNLPYEQYF. V is TRBV7-3 and J is TRBJ2-7; 10 bases line up with TRBD2. V dropped 5 bases and J dropped 2; count of bases not matched to a gene: 6. The CDR3 is 15 residues long. Germline values: CDR1 SGHTA, CDR2 FQGTGA.

For the CDR3, the DNA is TGTGCCAGCAGCGTAGCGGACCTCGGAGGAAAACTGTTTTTT. Its translation: CASSVADLGGKLFF. The chain combines TRBV9 with TRBJ1-4; D gene unclear. The CDR3 runs 14 residues. V lost 0 bases, J lost 10 bases, and 13 bases lay in between. Germline CDR1 is SGDLS and CDR2 is YYNGEE.

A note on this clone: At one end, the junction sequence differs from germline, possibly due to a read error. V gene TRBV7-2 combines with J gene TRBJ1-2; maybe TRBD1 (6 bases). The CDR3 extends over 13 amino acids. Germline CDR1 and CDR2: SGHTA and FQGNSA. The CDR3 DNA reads TGTGTCAGCACGGACAGCATTGGCTATGGCTACACCTTC. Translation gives CVSTDSIGYGYTF.

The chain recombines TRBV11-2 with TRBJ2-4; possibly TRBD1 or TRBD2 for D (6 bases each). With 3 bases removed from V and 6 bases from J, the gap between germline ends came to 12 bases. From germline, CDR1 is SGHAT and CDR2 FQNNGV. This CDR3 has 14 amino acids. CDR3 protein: CASSLGGRGNIQYF. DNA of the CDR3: TGTGCCAGCAGCTTGGGGGGCCGTGGAAACATTCAGTACTTC.

CDR3 in DNA: TGTGCCAGCAGCCTTCTGCGGGATTATAGCTCTGGAAACACCATATATTTT. Protein product: CASSLLRDYSSGNTIYF. The rearrangement links TRBV5-6 to TRBJ1-3; D unclear. The CDR3 sequence is 17 residues long. Trimming took 4 bases from V and 0 from J, leaving 17 bases between them. CDR1 and CDR2 (germline): SGHDT, YYEEEE.

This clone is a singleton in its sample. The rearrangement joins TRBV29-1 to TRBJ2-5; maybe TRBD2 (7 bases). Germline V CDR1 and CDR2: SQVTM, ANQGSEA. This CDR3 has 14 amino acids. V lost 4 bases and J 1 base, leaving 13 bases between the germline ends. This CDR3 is CSVGVGGLQETQYF. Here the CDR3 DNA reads TGCAGCGTTGGGGTCGGGGGGCTCCAAGAGACCCAGTACTTC.

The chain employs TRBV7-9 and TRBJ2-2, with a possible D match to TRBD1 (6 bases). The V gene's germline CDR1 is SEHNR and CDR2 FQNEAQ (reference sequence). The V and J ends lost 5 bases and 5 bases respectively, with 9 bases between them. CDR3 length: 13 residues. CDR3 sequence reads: CASSPTGTGELFF. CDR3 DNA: TGTGCCAGCAGCCCGACAGGTACCGGGGAGCTGTTTTTT.